These T cell receptor beta chains were read from a single sample in a study of T cells after yellow fever vaccination. TCRdb ran MiXCR on the 5' RACE reads and lists one entry per CDR3 protein. This sample yields tens of thousands of distinct CDR3 sequences, of which roughly 3.2% are seen a single time; approximately 0.89% belongs to the top ten. Sequenced here: PBMCs, either bulk or a sorted T-cell subset (CD4+, CD8+, memory, or dextramer-sorted; not recorded which), sampled 45 days after the first yellow fever vaccination. These TCRs come from a young man who received the YFV17D yellow fever vaccine. CDR3s include the opening cysteine and the closing phenylalanine or tryptophan. D genes are given only for firm matches. A clone size is listed for some rows: how often the clone was seen (once, few, many), or a class if it is expanded.

j_call	clone_size	v_call	d_call	cdr3_nt	cdr3_aa
TRBJ2-1	many	TRBV12-3/TRBV12-4	-	TGTGCCAGCAGTTTCCGGGACGGTGGAGGGGTAGAGCAGTTCTTC	CASSFRDGGGVEQFF
TRBJ2-7	many	TRBV6-5	-	TGTGCCAGCAGTTACTTTACAGGGTACGAGCAGTACTTC	CASSYFTGYEQYF
TRBJ1-2	many	TRBV5-1	TRBD1	TGCGCCAGCAGCCTCGGGACAGGGGAAGGCTACACCTTC	CASSLGTGEGYTF
TRBJ1-3	many	TRBV7-9	-	TGTGCCAGCAGCGGAGTCCTGGGGATCTCTGGAAACACCATATATTTT	CASSGVLGISGNTIYF
TRBJ2-3	many	TRBV4-2	-	TGTGCCAGCAGCCCCCTTTCGAGGGCCTCTACAGATACGCAGTATTTT	CASSPLSRASTDTQYF
TRBJ1-2	many	TRBV10-3	-	TGTGCCATCAGTGAGTCTGGGGGCGACTATGGCTACACCTTC	CAISESGGDYGYTF
TRBJ2-1	many	TRBV20-1	-	TGCAGTCCGGCAGGTTACAATGAGCAGTTCTTC	CSPAGYNEQFF
TRBJ2-1	many	TRBV5-5	-	-	CASILDPEQFF
TRBJ2-5	many	TRBV4-3	-	TGCGCCAGCAGCCAAGATTACTACGGGCAAGAGACCCAGTACTTC	CASSQDYYGQETQYF
TRBJ1-1	many	TRBV5-1	-	TGCGCCAGCAGCTTGGCCTTTGTCGGCAAGGAAGCTTTCTTT	CASSLAFVGKEAFF
TRBJ1-1	many	TRBV6-6	-	TGTGCCAGCAGTTACACAACAGCAGAAGCTTTCTTT	CASSYTTAEAFF
TRBJ2-5	many	TRBV7-9	-	TGTGCCAGCAGCTTTGGAGGAGAAGGGACCCAGTACTTC	CASSFGGEGTQYF
TRBJ2-5	many	TRBV7-8	TRBD1	TGTGCCAGCAGCTTGATGGGACAGGGGGGACAAGAGACCCAGTACTTC	CASSLMGQGGQETQYF
TRBJ2-2	many	TRBV7-8	-	TGTGCCAGCAGCTTTAGTCCCGACACCGGGGAGCTGTTTTTT	CASSFSPDTGELFF
TRBJ1-1	many	TRBV5-1	-	TGCGCCAGCAGCCAAAGACCGAACACTGAAGCTTTCTTT	CASSQRPNTEAFF
TRBJ2-7	many	TRBV5-1	-	TGCGCCAGCAGTTACAGAGGGACCGTCTTGGGCTACGAGCAGTACTTC	CASSYRGTVLGYEQYF
TRBJ2-5	many	TRBV2	-	TGTGCCAGCAGTCCCGGAAGGGCGGGAGAGACCCAGTACTTC	CASSPGRAGETQYF
TRBJ2-2	many	TRBV2	TRBD1	TGTGCCAGCAGTTACCGCGGACAGGGAGGCGGGGAGCTGTTTTTT	CASSYRGQGGGELFF
TRBJ2-2	many	TRBV18	-	TGTGCCAGCTCACCTACGGACACCGGGGAGCTGTTTTTT	CASSPTDTGELFF
TRBJ2-3	many	TRBV20-1	-	TGCAGTGCTCCCCACAGGGTGCGATGGGTGATAGATACGCAGTATTTT	CSAPHRVRWVIDTQYF
TRBJ1-5	many	TRBV7-2	TRBD1	TGTGCCAGCAGCTTAGCGGCAGGGGGCAACAATCAGCCCCAGCATTTT	CASSLAAGGNNQPQHF
TRBJ2-1	many	TRBV18	TRBD2	TGTGCCAGCTCACCATGGGGGGGAGCCTCGGATGAGCAGTTCTTC	CASSPWGGASDEQFF
TRBJ1-1	many	TRBV7-3	-	TGTGCCAGCAGCTTAACAGGGGGCACTGAAGCTTTCTTT	CASSLTGGTEAFF
TRBJ2-2	many	TRBV7-2	-	TGTGCCAGCAGCTTAAATTCAAACACCGGGGAGCTGTTTTTT	CASSLNSNTGELFF
TRBJ2-2	many	TRBV7-3	-	TGTGCCAGCAGCCTGCAGGAGACCGGGGAGCTGTTTTTT	CASSLQETGELFF
TRBJ1-5	many	TRBV30	-	TGTGCCTTTACGTTGGATAGCAATCAGCCCCAGCATTTT	CAFTLDSNQPQHF
TRBJ2-3	many	TRBV20-1	-	TGCAGTGCTAGAGATCTATCAGATACGCAGTATTTT	CSARDLSDTQYF
TRBJ1-5	medium-sized	TRBV4-1	-	TGCGCCAGCAGCCAAGAGGAATGGGGACTTCCCAATCAGCCCCAGCATTTT	CASSQEEWGLPNQPQHF
TRBJ2-2	many	TRBV4-3	-	TGCGCCAGCAGCCAAGATCGGAGGACCGGGGAGCTGTTTTTT	CASSQDRRTGELFF
TRBJ1-4	many	TRBV7-9	TRBD1	TGTGCCAGCAGTCGGGACAGGAATGAAAAACTGTTTTTT	CASSRDRNEKLFF
TRBJ1-1	many	TRBV7-2	-	TGTGCCAGCAGCGTCTATTCTCGGGCTGAAGCTTTCTTT	CASSVYSRAEAFF
TRBJ1-4	-	TRBV9	TRBD1	TGTGCCAGCAGCGTAATGGGACAGAACCATGAAAAACTGTTTTTT	CASSVMGQNHEKLFF
TRBJ2-5	many	TRBV5-1	TRBD1	TGCGCCAGCAGCCCGGTAGGACAGGGAGGAGAGACCCAGTACTTC	CASSPVGQGGETQYF
TRBJ2-4	many	TRBV12-3/TRBV12-4	-	TGTGCCAGCAGACCCCGGGCGGCTAAAAACATTCAGTACTTC	CASRPRAAKNIQYF
TRBJ2-5	many	TRBV18	-	TGTGCCAGCTCACCGGATATACGCCAAGAGACCCAGTACTTC	CASSPDIRQETQYF
TRBJ2-3	many	TRBV5-4	-	TGTGCCAGCAGCTCCCCGGATGGAGCTTCAGATACGCAGTATTTT	CASSSPDGASDTQYF
TRBJ1-4	many	TRBV11-2	-	TGTGCCAGCAGCTTAGGGAGGACTCTCGGAGGGGAAAAACTGTTTTTT	CASSLGRTLGGEKLFF
TRBJ1-5	many	TRBV9	-	TGTGCCAGCAGCGACCCCCTTGGGGGGGGGGCAAGGAATCAGCCCCAGCATTTT	CASSDPLGGGARNQPQHF
TRBJ1-1	many	TRBV5-5	-	TGTGCCAGCAGCCATATGGGCCAGAACACTGAAGCTTTCTTT	CASSHMGQNTEAFF
TRBJ1-6	many	TRBV20-1	-	TGCAGTGCGCAATACAGCAATTCACCCCTCCACTTT	CSAQYSNSPLHF
TRBJ1-1	many	TRBV12-3/TRBV12-4	TRBD1	TGTGCCAGCAGTTTTGGGACAGGGCCAGAAGCTTTCTTT	CASSFGTGPEAFF
TRBJ2-7	many	TRBV7-2	TRBD2	TGTGCCAGCAGCTTACTAGCGGGGGGAATCTACGAGCAGTACTTC	CASSLLAGGIYEQYF
TRBJ1-1	many	TRBV5-1	-	TGCGCCAGCAGCCGTCAGCTCGACACTGAAGCTTTCTTT	CASSRQLDTEAFF
TRBJ2-3	many	TRBV11-2	-	TGTGCCAGCAGCTGGGACAGCACAGATACGCAGTATTTT	CASSWDSTDTQYF
TRBJ2-3	many	TRBV9	-	TGTGCCAGCAGATCACCCCCTGGTAGCACAGATACGCAGTATTTT	CASRSPPGSTDTQYF
TRBJ2-7	many	TRBV5-1	TRBD1	TGCGCCAGCAGCTTGGTCCGCCTACCTTACGGGACAGCTTGCTACGAGCAGTACTTC	CASSLVRLPYGTACYEQYF
TRBJ1-6	many	TRBV7-3	-	TGTGCCAGCAGCTCCTACAGAGGGCAGCTTACTACCAGCTCCTATAATTCACCCCTCCACTTT	CASSSYRGQLTTSSYNSPLHF
TRBJ1-1	many	TRBV11-2	TRBD1	TGTGCCAGCAGCCCCTTGGGGACAGGGGACGGGACTGAAGCTTTCTTT	CASSPLGTGDGTEAFF
TRBJ2-3	many	TRBV20-1	-	TGCAGTGCTCCTGACAGTGTTGTCGCAGATACGCAGTATTTT	CSAPDSVVADTQYF
TRBJ1-1	many	TRBV7-9	-	TGTGCCAGCAGCCTGGCGGCGAACACTGAAGCTTTCTTT	CASSLAANTEAFF
TRBJ1-3	many	TRBV5-1	-	TGCGCCAGCAGCTTGGCCTGGAAGGGATCTGGAAACACCATATATTTT	CASSLAWKGSGNTIYF
TRBJ2-7	many	TRBV20-1	-	TGCAGTGCTAGAGACCGACCCTACGAGCAGTACTTC	CSARDRPYEQYF
TRBJ1-1	many	TRBV5-1	-	TGCGCCAGCAGCTTGCGGGGGGCAGAAGCTTTCTTT	CASSLRGAEAFF
TRBJ1-2	many	TRBV6-5	TRBD1	TGTGCCAGCAGTTACCCCCAGGGGACAGGGGGCTATGGCTACACCTTC	CASSYPQGTGGYGYTF
TRBJ1-1	many	TRBV20-1	-	TGCAGTGCTAGTCCCCGTTCATGGCGGAACACTGAAGCTTTCTTT	CSASPRSWRNTEAFF
TRBJ1-6	many	TRBV19	-	TGTGCCAGTAGTATTTCAGGGGAATCACCCCTCCACTTT	CASSISGESPLHF
TRBJ2-1	many	TRBV5-4	-	TGTGCCAGCAGCTCAAGGGATCAGAGCAATGAGCAGTTCTTC	CASSSRDQSNEQFF